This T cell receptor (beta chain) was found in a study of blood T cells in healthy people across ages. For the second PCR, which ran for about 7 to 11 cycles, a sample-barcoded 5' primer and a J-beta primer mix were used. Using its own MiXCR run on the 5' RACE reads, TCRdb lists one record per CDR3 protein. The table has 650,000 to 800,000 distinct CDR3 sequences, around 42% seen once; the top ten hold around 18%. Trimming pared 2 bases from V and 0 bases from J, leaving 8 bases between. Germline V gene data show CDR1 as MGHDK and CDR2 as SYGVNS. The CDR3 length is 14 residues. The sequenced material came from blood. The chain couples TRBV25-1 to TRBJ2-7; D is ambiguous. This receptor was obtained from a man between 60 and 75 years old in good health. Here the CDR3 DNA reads TGTGCCAGCAGTGAAAGGGTAGGCTCCTACGAGCAGTACTTC. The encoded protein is CASSERVGSYEQYF.